This T cell receptor (beta chain) was recorded in a study of siplizumab effects on memory and regulatory T cells. On this clone itself: Its target is not known.

Roughly 10^5 TCR templates underwent assay in each sample. Assay: immunoSEQ multiplex PCR; the TCRdb copy retains only in-frame clones and omits some. This table holds approximately 56,000 clones, around 97% found once. Findings of the study overall: Siplizumab, the agent tested, significantly reduced alloreactive sequences traceable to unstimulated CD4+ memory cells. Unstimulated naive T cells seemed to show more diversity than memory cells did, and they also seemed to be among the major contributors to the alloresponse.

Germline V gene sequence: CDR1 SNHLY, CDR2 FYNNEI. Between the trimmed V and J ends, which lost 1 base and 6 bases, there was a span of 12 bases. This CDR3 spans 15 amino acids. Source material: naive CD8+ T cells sorted from blood. This clonotype was sampled from a human donor in good health. V gene TRBV2 combines with J gene TRBJ2-2; D remains unclear. This chain's CDR3 is CASSEVRQVAGELFF. The CDR3 nucleotides read TGTGCCAGCAGTGAAGTACGTCAAGTGGCCGGGGAGCTGTTTTTT.